Listed below are T cell receptor beta chains from one sample, sequenced in a study of CD4 T cells in lung cancer. These receptors are not linked to any known antigen. The repertoire was sequenced with immunoSEQ multiplex PCR; TCRdb's copy has only in-frame clones and lacks some. The table records some 500 clones, 85% to 95% of them present only once. Material: a CD4+ T cell line or clone grown in culture. These receptors all stem from an older woman with non-small cell lung cancer. Some clones in this sample may be carry-over from other donors' samples. The conserved cysteine and the conserved F or W are not part of the CDR3 here. The order of the fields is J gene, D gene, V gene, CDR3 protein. The D gene is left open where the match is weak.

J gene: TRBJ2-7; D gene: TRBD1; V gene: TRBV2; CDR3 protein: ASTPPGQMYEQY
J gene: TRBJ2-4; D gene: NA; V gene: TRBV4-1; CDR3 protein: ASSQPVGKNIQY
J gene: TRBJ2-1; D gene: NA; V gene: TRBV4-1; CDR3 protein: ASSQDGSSSYNEQF
J gene: TRBJ2-2; D gene: NA; V gene: TRBV30; CDR3 protein: AWAWLGARDTGELF
J gene: TRBJ2-7; D gene: TRBD2; V gene: TRBV9; CDR3 protein: ASSLGRLAGWYEQY
J gene: TRBJ1-2; D gene: TRBD1; V gene: TRBV18; CDR3 protein: ASSPTGQELCYT
J gene: TRBJ2-1; D gene: TRBD1; V gene: TRBV7-2; CDR3 protein: ASSLLGQGYYNEQF
J gene: TRBJ1-1; D gene: TRBD1; V gene: TRBV5-6; CDR3 protein: ASSRGTGGAEAF
J gene: TRBJ1-3; D gene: NA; V gene: TRBV30; CDR3 protein: AWISSGNTIY
J gene: TRBJ2-1; D gene: NA; V gene: TRBV30; CDR3 protein: AWGEGPGNEQF
J gene: TRBJ1-2; D gene: NA; V gene: TRBV9; CDR3 protein: ASSVGGSGYT
J gene: TRBJ2-7; D gene: TRBD2; V gene: TRBV19; CDR3 protein: ASSQTSGSLDEQY
J gene: TRBJ1-2; D gene: TRBD1; V gene: TRBV19; CDR3 protein: ASSVNRGHYGYT
J gene: TRBJ2-1; D gene: NA; V gene: TRBV7-2; CDR3 protein: ASSLEHSYSYNEQF
J gene: TRBJ2-3; D gene: NA; V gene: TRBV5-4; CDR3 protein: ASSGERGVSLDTQY
J gene: TRBJ2-5; D gene: TRBD1; V gene: TRBV28; CDR3 protein: ASSTVTGGSAKETQY
J gene: TRBJ2-3; D gene: NA; V gene: TRBV4-1; CDR3 protein: ASSPEWDPVRGTQY
J gene: TRBJ2-7; D gene: NA; V gene: TRBV11-2; CDR3 protein: ASTITSSTYEQY
J gene: TRBJ2-5; D gene: TRBD1; V gene: TRBV27; CDR3 protein: ASSHDWDSQETQY
J gene: TRBJ2-1; D gene: NA; V gene: TRBV2; CDR3 protein: ASEGTYNEQF
J gene: TRBJ2-2; D gene: NA; V gene: TRBV6-1; CDR3 protein: ASKEGVDTGELF
J gene: TRBJ2-5; D gene: NA; V gene: TRBV10-3; CDR3 protein: AISAPDLPQETQY